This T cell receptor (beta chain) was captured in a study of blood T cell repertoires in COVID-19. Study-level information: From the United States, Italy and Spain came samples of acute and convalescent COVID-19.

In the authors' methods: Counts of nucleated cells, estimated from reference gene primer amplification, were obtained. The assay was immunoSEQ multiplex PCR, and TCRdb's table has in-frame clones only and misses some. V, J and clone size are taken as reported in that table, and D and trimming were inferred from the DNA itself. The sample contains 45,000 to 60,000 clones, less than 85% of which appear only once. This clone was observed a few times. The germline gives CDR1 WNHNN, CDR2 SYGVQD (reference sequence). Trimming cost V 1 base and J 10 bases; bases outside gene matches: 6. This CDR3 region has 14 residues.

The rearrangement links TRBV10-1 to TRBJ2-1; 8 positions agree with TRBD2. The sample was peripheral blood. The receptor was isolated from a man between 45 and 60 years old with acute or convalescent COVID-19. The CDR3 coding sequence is TGCGCCAGCAGTGAGTTCCTGACTAGCGCGGAGCAGTTCTTC. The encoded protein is CASSEFLTSAEQFF.